Shown below are 10 T cell receptor beta chains from a single sample sequenced in a study of regulatory T cells in long-lasting Graves disease. Time point given: newly diagnosed GD, antithyroid drugs for less than 3 months. TCR sequences were obtained from RNA taken from PBMCs. iRepertoire HTBI primers and Arm-PCR of CDR3 regions built TCR beta libraries. Each CDR3 protein gets one entry after TCRdb re-called the multiplex PCR reads with MiXCR. The top ten hold approximately 12% of the sample, which has about 500,000 distinct CDR3 sequences, about 17% seen once. The same specimen was also included in a second study, on T cells in Graves' hyperthyroidism and ophthalmopathy.

Sequences were derived from peripheral blood mononuclear cells (PBMCs), sampled at new diagnosis, from a patient treated with antithyroid drugs. The receptors here all came from a man aged 35-49 years with Graves disease.

The CDR3 coding sequence is TGTGCCAGCAGCTTAGGGACTAGCGGGAGGAGCGAGCAGTACTTC. It codes for CASSLGTSGRSEQYF. V and J are TRBV7-2 and TRBJ2-7, with 14 positions matching TRBD2. V shed 1 base and J 6 bases; nucleotides not matched to a gene: 2. The germline V gene has CDR1 SGHTA and CDR2 FQGNSA. This CDR3 region has 15 residues.

This clonotype appeared a few times. An end of the junction differs from the germline gene, which may be a read error. The chain recombines TRBV27 with TRBJ2-1; TRBD2 agrees at 8 bases. The CDR3 runs 14 residues. Germline lookup yields CDR1 MNHEY and CDR2 SMNVEV (reference sequence). CDR3 sequence: CASSLTSGPNGQFF. As DNA, the CDR3 is TGTGCCAGCAGTTTAACTAGCGGCCCGAATGGGCAGTTCTTC.

This clonotype was counted at least ten times. V is TRBV24-1 and J is TRBJ1-5; a weak D match, TRBD1 (5 bases). This CDR3 region has 14 residues. V was trimmed by 5 bases and J by 4 bases, leaving 11 bases between them. Germline V lookup: CDR1 KGHDR, CDR2 SFDVKD. The CDR3 DNA reads TGTGCCACCAGTGGGGGGAATCGGAATCAGCCCCAGCATTTT. This sequence encodes CATSGGNRNQPQHF.

This clonotype was recorded a few times. The J gene is TRBJ2-5, the V gene TRBV6-1; unclear D gene. CDR3 length equals 13 residues. Germline assignment: CDR1 MNHNS and CDR2 SASEGT. The V end lost 7 bases, the J end lost 2 bases, and 11 bases lay between the germline ends. The CDR3 nucleotides are TGTGCCAGCAAACCCCGCGTTCAAGAGACCCAGTACTTC. Encoded protein: CASKPRVQETQYF.

This clonotype was found many times. The chain recombines TRBV30 with TRBJ2-7, with TRBD1 as a possible D gene (6 bases). The germline gives CDR1 GTSNPN, CDR2 SVGIG (reference sequence). CDR3 length equals 15 residues. V dropped 2 bases and J dropped 2 bases, with 16 bases sitting between them. Written as DNA, the CDR3 is TGTGCCTGGAGTCTCTTCGGGACACTCGCCTACGAGCAGTACTTC. Translating gives CAWSLFGTLAYEQYF.

This clonotype was seen repeatedly, ten times or more. J is TRBJ2-7 and V is TRBV2, with 10 positions matching TRBD2. This CDR3 has 18 amino acids. Germline V gives CDR1 SNHLY, CDR2 FYNNEI. Trimming removed 6 bases from V and 0 bases from J; junction bases left unmatched: 14. Written as DNA, the CDR3 is TGTGCCAGCAGGAAGCGGCCCCTGACTAGCGGGTACTCCTACGAGCAGTACTTC. The encoded protein is CASRKRPLTSGYSYEQYF.

As regards this clonotype: This sequence is one base from a far larger clone and is likely a read error. This chain joins TRBV6-2 or TRBV6-3 and TRBJ2-1; the match to TRBD2 covers 11 bases. V lost 6 bases to trimming and J lost 3 bases; unmatched junction nucleotides: 7. The V gene's germline CDR1 is MNHEY and CDR2 SVGEGT. CDR3 length: 16 residues. The CDR3 region has the DNA TGTGCCAGCAGCACCGGGACTAGCGGTCACTACAATGAGCAGTTCTTC. Amino acid sequence: CASSTGTSGHYNEQFF.

This clonotype was observed at least ten times. The V and J genes are TRBV7-9 and TRBJ2-1; unclear D gene. Germline lookup yields CDR1 SEHNR and CDR2 FQNEAQ (reference sequence). There are 14 residues in the CDR3. Trimming stripped 5 bases from V and 10 bases from J, with 18 bases between. In DNA, the CDR3 is TGTGCCAGCAGCCCCTCAGAGCCGAGAGGCGAGCAGTTCTTC. This encodes CASSPSEPRGEQFF.

The chain carries TRBV28 and TRBJ2-2; TRBD1 agrees at 12 bases. CDR1 and CDR2 (germline): MDHEN, SYDVKM. The ends lost 5 bases at V and 6 bases at J; junction bases unmatched: 16. The CDR3 totals 19 residues. DNA for the CDR3: TGTGCCAGCAGTCCCCCTCCGGGACAGGGGGCTAAGGTTGCCGGGGAGCTGTTTTTT. Its translation is CASSPPPGQGAKVAGELFF.

This clonotype has at least ten counts. The gene calls are TRBV11-2 and TRBJ2-7; D remains ambiguous. In germline, CDR1 is SGHAT, CDR2 FQNNGV. Trimming pared 6 bases from V and 2 bases from J, leaving 5 bases between. CDR3 length equals 11 residues. The CDR3 DNA is TGTGCCAGCAGTACCCCCTACGAGCAGTACTTC. Its translation is CASSTPYEQYF.